Below are 20 T cell receptor beta chains sequenced from a single sample in a study of cytomegalovirus exposure and HLA in healthy donors. A multiplex PCR was run with 60 Vbeta primers and 13 Jbeta primers. Some clones are missing from TCRdb's copy, which holds only in-frame ones; the method was immunoSEQ multiplex PCR. There are some 120,000 clones in the sample; approximately 80% occur only once, and about 3.9% lies in the top ten. What was sequenced was PBMCs. Every receptor here comes from a human donor in good health.

The chain has TRBV19 and TRBJ1-5; 9 positions match TRBD1. The J segment lost 2 bases and the V segment lost 5 bases, leaving 7 bases of the junction unmatched. CDR3 length equals 16 residues. Germline V gene lookup returns CDR1 LNHDA and CDR2 SQIVND (reference sequence). The chain's CDR3 is CASSGPGTGRNQPQHF. The CDR3 DNA reads as TGTGCCAGTAGTGGTCCCGGGACAGGGCGCAATCAGCCCCAGCATTTT.

V is TRBV28 and J is TRBJ2-7, with D tentatively TRBD1 (5 bases). The CDR3 covers 13 residues. V was clipped by 2 bases and J by 2 bases, with 7 bases between them. Germline CDR1 MDHEN, CDR2 SYDVKM. The CDR3 DNA sequence: TGTGCCAGCAGTTTAGACAGCACCTACGAGCAGTACTTC. Translated, it gives CASSLDSTYEQYF.

The V and J genes are TRBV6-5 and TRBJ1-6, with D unresolved. Trimming shortened V by 5 bases and J by 11 bases, and 19 bases separated the two germline ends. The germline gives CDR1 MNHEY, CDR2 SVGAGI. This CDR3 is built from 15 residues. For the CDR3, the DNA is TGTGCCAGCAGTCCCCCGGGATCCTTATTTGCACCCCTCCACTTT. It translates to CASSPPGSLFAPLHF.

The chain uses TRBV27 and TRBJ1-1; TRBD1 matches 11 bases. This CDR3 has 19 residues. The germline V gene encodes CDR1 MNHEY and CDR2 SMNVEV (reference sequence). Trimming at V came to 4 bases and at J to 5 bases, leaving 18 bases not matched to a gene. CDR3 DNA sequence: TGTGCCAGCAGTTACAACCCCGACTGGACAGGGGGCACGACAACTGAAGCTTTCTTT. It codes for CASSYNPDWTGGTTTEAFF.

This clone appeared a few times. The chain joins TRBV5-8 to TRBJ2-5; D not certain. Germline V lookup: CDR1 SGHTS, CDR2 YDEGEE. This CDR3 has 12 amino acids. The ends were cut back, 4 bases at V and 5 bases at J, with 9 bases in the middle. The CDR3 loop reads CASSPPRETQYF. CDR3 bases: TGTGCCAGCAGCCCACCCCGGGAGACCCAGTACTTC.

This clone was picked up a small number of times. This chain uses TRBV28 with TRBJ2-5; 11 nucleotides agree with TRBD1. Germline CDR1 and CDR2: MDHEN and SYDVKM. The CDR3 is made up of 15 amino acids. The junction had 3 bases not matched to a gene; V was cut back by 4 bases and J by 2 bases. As DNA, the CDR3 is TGTGCCAGCAGTTCCGGGACAGGGGGGCAAGAGACCCAGTACTTC. Amino acid sequence: CASSSGTGGQETQYF.

The V call is TRBV2, the J call TRBJ1-2; TRBD1 agrees at 9 bases. The CDR3 loop spans 20 amino acids. The germline V gene has CDR1 SNHLY and CDR2 FYNNEI. V lost 2 bases to trimming and J lost 2 bases; unmatched junction nucleotides: 18. For the CDR3, the DNA is TGTGCCAGCAGTGAAAATCTCGTTCCCCACCGGGACAGGGCAAACTATGGCTACACCTTC. Protein product: CASSENLVPHRDRANYGYTF.

This chain links TRBV11-3 with TRBJ2-7; the D is unclear. V lost 3 bases to trimming and J lost 2 bases, with 5 bases between them. The CDR3 contains 12 residues. The V gene's germline CDR1 is SGHNT and CDR2 YENEEA. This chain's CDR3 is CASSFIPYEQYF. In DNA, the CDR3 is TGTGCCAGCAGCTTTATTCCCTACGAGCAGTACTTC.

V is TRBV5-1 and J is TRBJ2-7; 11 nucleotides align to TRBD1. Germline-derived CDR1 and CDR2 are SGHRS and YFSETQ. J gave up 4 bases and V 3 bases, and 6 bases lay outside the gene matches. This CDR3 has 15 amino acids. CDR3 loop: CASSSGQGARYEQYF. CDR3 in DNA: TGCGCCAGCAGCTCAGGACAGGGGGCGCGGTACGAGCAGTACTTC.

This clone was observed a few times. Other nucleotide sequences in the sample specify the same CDR3. V gene TRBV6-1 combines with J gene TRBJ2-7; D perhaps matches TRBD2 (5 bases). This CDR3 region has 13 residues. Trimming stripped 5 bases from V and 0 bases from J, with 8 bases between. Germline CDR1 is MNHNS and CDR2 is SASEGT. The CDR3 coding sequence is TGTGCCAGCAGTCCGACTAACTCCTACGAGCAGTACTTC. It is translated as CASSPTNSYEQYF.

The CDR3 sequence: CASSLNRGTPTYEQYF. The CDR3 DNA reads TGTGCCAGCAGTCTCAACAGGGGCACACCGACCTACGAGCAGTACTTC. The V call is TRBV27, the J call TRBJ2-7; TRBD1 matches 7 bases. This CDR3 spans 16 amino acids. V gave up 5 bases and J gave up 2 bases; unmatched junction bases: 12. Germline CDR1 is MNHEY and CDR2 is SMNVEV (reference sequence).

This rearrangement joins TRBV27 to TRBJ2-5, with unresolved D. Trimming removed 3 bases from V and 7 bases from J, with 12 bases in between. The germline V gene has CDR1 MNHEY and CDR2 SMNVEV (reference sequence). This CDR3 comprises 13 residues. As DNA, the CDR3 is TGTGCCAGCAGTTTTCAGGTCGCTGGGACCCAGTACTTC. Its translation is CASSFQVAGTQYF.

The chain is built from TRBV30 and TRBJ1-2; D is possibly TRBD1 (6 bases). Germline lookup yields CDR1 GTSNPN and CDR2 SVGIG (reference sequence). The CDR3 is made up of 15 amino acids. V was clipped by 3 bases and J by 8 bases, with 22 bases between them. The CDR3 coding sequence is TGTGCCTGGAGACAAACCTTAACAGGGACGGGAGGCTACACCTTC. Its protein is CAWRQTLTGTGGYTF.

This clone appeared once. The chain has TRBV15 and TRBJ2-1; D might be TRBD2 (5 bases). The CDR3 extends over 15 amino acids. V lost 6 bases and J 5 bases, leaving 17 bases between the germline ends. The germline CDR1 and CDR2 sequences are LNHNV and YYDKDF (reference sequence). DNA of the CDR3: TGTGCCACCAGGGTTCTCAGCGGATCTAACAATGAGCAGTTCTTC. Translating it yields CATRVLSGSNNEQFF.

The CDR3 nucleotides read TGTGCCAGCTCACCAGGGATGGGGGGCAATGAGCAGTTCTTC. Residues: CASSPGMGGNEQFF. The chain combines TRBV18 with TRBJ2-1; weak D call: TRBD2 (6 bases). The germline CDR1 and CDR2 sequences are KGHSH and LQKENI. V shed 2 bases and J shed 6 bases, with 11 bases lying between them. The CDR3 spans 14 residues. Looking up the rest from reference TRBV18 and TRBJ2-1 gives the full variable domain: NAGVMQNPRHLVRRRGQEARLRCSPMKGHSHVYWYRQLPEEGLKFMVYLQKENIIDESGMPKERFSAEFPKEGPSILRIQQVVRGDSAAYFCASSPGMGGNEQFFGPGTRLTVL.

CDR3 region: CASSRQINTGELFF. The CDR3 DNA sequence: TGTGCCAGCTCCCGACAGATTAACACCGGGGAGCTGTTTTTT. The genes are TRBV18 and TRBJ2-2, with a weak D call TRBD1 (5 bases). Germline V CDR1 and CDR2: KGHSH, LQKENI. V lost 6 bases and J 2 bases, leaving 10 bases between the germline ends. There are 14 residues in the CDR3.

In its sample, this clone was seen a few times. Other DNA sequences in this specimen translate into the identical CDR3. The V and J genes are TRBV18 and TRBJ2-5, with TRBD1 as a possible D gene (6 bases). Trimming removed 3 bases from V and 2 bases from J, with 7 bases in between. The CDR3 covers 13 residues. Germline lookup yields CDR1 KGHSH and CDR2 LQKENI. The CDR3, as DNA: TGTGCCAGCTCACCCGGACAGCAAGAGACCCAGTACTTC. Its translation is CASSPGQQETQYF.

V usage is TRBV7-9 and J usage is TRBJ2-5; 7 bases are a match to TRBD1. Germline trimming cut 3 bases from V and 1 base from J; bases unmatched to any gene: 14. The CDR3 consists of 18 residues. Germline CDR1 reads SEHNR; CDR2 reads FQNEAQ (reference sequence). The CDR3 is CASSFTDKITGAQETQYF. In DNA form, the CDR3 reads TGTGCCAGCAGCTTTACCGACAAGATAACAGGGGCCCAAGAGACCCAGTACTTC.

CDR3: CASSRGTSGTDEQFF. The CDR3 DNA reads as TGTGCCAGCAGTCGCGGGACTAGCGGGACCGATGAGCAGTTCTTC. This chain links TRBV6-4 with TRBJ2-1; 13 bases are a match to TRBD2. J lost 8 bases, V lost 5 bases, and 6 bases had no gene match. Germline V gives CDR1 MRHNA, CDR2 SNTAGT. The CDR3 is 15 residues long.

This clone was counted once. The V gene is TRBV18, the J gene TRBJ2-3; 9 nucleotides align to TRBD2. J was trimmed by 5 bases and V by 4 bases; bases with no gene match: 7. The CDR3 spans 15 residues. Germline CDR1 reads KGHSH; CDR2 reads LQKENI. The CDR3 is CASSRREGRLDTQYF. Here the CDR3 DNA reads TGTGCCAGCTCACGGCGGGAGGGCCGTCTAGATACGCAGTATTTT.